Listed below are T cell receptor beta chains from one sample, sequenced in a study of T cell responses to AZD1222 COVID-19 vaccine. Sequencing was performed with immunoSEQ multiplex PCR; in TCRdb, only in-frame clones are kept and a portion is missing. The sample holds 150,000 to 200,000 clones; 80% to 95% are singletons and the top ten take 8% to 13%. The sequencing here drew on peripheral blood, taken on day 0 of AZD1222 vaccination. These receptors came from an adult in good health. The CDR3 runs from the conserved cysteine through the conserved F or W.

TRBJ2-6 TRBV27 CASKIGSGANVLTF
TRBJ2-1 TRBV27 CASSPRAGGGDNEQFF
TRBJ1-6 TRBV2 CASRVGSPLHF
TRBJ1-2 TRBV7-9 CASSLLAQGNYGYTF
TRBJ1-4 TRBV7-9 CASSLRVGTNEKLFF
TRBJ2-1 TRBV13 CASSLAAGGPYRDNEQFF
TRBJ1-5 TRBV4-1 CASSQWSSRDRPQHF
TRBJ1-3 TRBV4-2 CASSPVGVLGNTIYF
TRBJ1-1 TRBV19 CASSALDRNTEAFF
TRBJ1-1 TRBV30 CAWIKAYTEAFF
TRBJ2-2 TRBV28 CASSFEAGARDTGELFF
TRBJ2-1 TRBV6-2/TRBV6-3 CASSYKGVKNEQFF
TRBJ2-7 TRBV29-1 CSVVGTNYEQYF
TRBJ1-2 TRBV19 CASIKAENYGYTF
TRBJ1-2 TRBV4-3 CASSQGNPGTGYGYTF
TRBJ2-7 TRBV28 CASSIDSQSYEQYF
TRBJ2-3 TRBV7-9 CASSPGTSGGRDTQYF
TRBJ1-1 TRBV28 CASRNTVGGNTFF
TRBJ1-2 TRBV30 CAYDLNRDGSKLNYGYTF
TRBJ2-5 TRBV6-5 CASTLGLSQYF
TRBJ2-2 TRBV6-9 CASSYFFNTGELFF
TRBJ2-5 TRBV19 CASSPAGGLQETQYF
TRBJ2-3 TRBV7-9 CASSSNSLLSGRTDTQYF
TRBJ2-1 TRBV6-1 CASSESLTGVFEQFF